These T cell receptor beta chains were read from a single sample in a study of OX40 agonist ivuxolimab in advanced cancers. Some clones are missing from TCRdb's copy, which holds only in-frame ones; the method was immunoSEQ multiplex PCR. The sample includes about 67,000 clones, over 70% seen only once; the top ten take about 5%. The source material was CD4+ or CD8+ T cells sorted from blood, sampled in a trial of the OX40 agonist ivuxolimab. The receptors were gathered from an adult with an advanced solid tumor such as melanoma, head and neck, liver or kidney cancer. The CDR3 runs from the conserved cysteine through the conserved F or W. The order of the fields is D gene, J gene, V gene, CDR3 protein. A D gene is named only where the DNA matches it firmly.

D: TRBD2; J: TRBJ2-3; V: TRBV27; CDR3: CASRTYRTSGRTDTQYF
D: TRBD1; J: TRBJ2-3; V: TRBV19; CDR3: CASSEVLGGPTDTQYF
D: NA; J: TRBJ2-5; V: TRBV7-2; CDR3: CASSFGPRAETQYF
D: TRBD2; J: TRBJ2-1; V: TRBV4-3; CDR3: CASSQPLGTSGNNEQFF
D: TRBD1; J: TRBJ1-5; V: TRBV30; CDR3: CAWSNRDREQGYSNQPQHF
D: NA; J: TRBJ2-7; V: TRBV6-6; CDR3: CASSYGRSVAYEQYF
D: NA; J: TRBJ2-1; V: TRBV9; CDR3: CASSLTRVVTYNEQFF
D: NA; J: TRBJ2-2; V: TRBV14; CDR3: CASSQGANTGELFF
D: TRBD1; J: TRBJ2-7; V: TRBV7-9; CDR3: CASSLRDRAHEQYF
D: TRBD2; J: TRBJ2-5; V: TRBV6-1; CDR3: CASSAQGGRAKETQYF
D: NA; J: TRBJ2-7; V: TRBV11-2; CDR3: CASSSNRAEQYF
D: NA; J: TRBJ2-7; V: TRBV13; CDR3: CASSLQAYEQYF
D: NA; J: TRBJ1-1; V: TRBV7-2; CDR3: CASSLAGGGTEAFF
D: TRBD1; J: TRBJ1-2; V: TRBV11-1; CDR3: CASSSFATGDYGYTF
D: TRBD1; J: TRBJ1-4; V: TRBV9; CDR3: CASSVEPQGADEKLFF
D: NA; J: TRBJ1-2; V: TRBV28; CDR3: CASDPGLSYGYTF
D: TRBD1; J: TRBJ1-6; V: TRBV4-1; CDR3: CASSQKEDRVSPLHF
D: NA; J: TRBJ2-2; V: TRBV27; CDR3: CASSLFGTTNTGELFF
D: NA; J: TRBJ2-7; V: TRBV12-2; CDR3: CASRLDGAAPVYFQRTIRYEQYF
D: TRBD1; J: TRBJ2-7; V: TRBV7-6; CDR3: CASSPETGGPTYEQYF
D: NA; J: TRBJ2-2; V: TRBV5-4; CDR3: CASRPADSTGELFF
D: TRBD1; J: TRBJ2-5; V: TRBV6-6; CDR3: CASSGGTGRPQETQYF
D: NA; J: TRBJ2-2; V: TRBV27; CDR3: CASSPLGNTGELFF
D: NA; J: TRBJ2-1; V: TRBV4-2; CDR3: CASSQGTYNEQFF
D: NA; J: TRBJ1-1; V: TRBV6-5; CDR3: CASSVIQGMNTEAFF
D: NA; J: TRBJ1-2; V: TRBV10-3; CDR3: CAISERGAESGYTF
D: NA; J: TRBJ1-2; V: TRBV7-9; CDR3: CASSVIDRYGYTF
D: NA; J: TRBJ1-1; V: TRBV28; CDR3: CASSFPGTIDPEAFF
D: NA; J: TRBJ2-5; V: TRBV6-6; CDR3: CASSYNVPGAPRTQYF
D: NA; J: TRBJ1-1; V: TRBV9; CDR3: CASSVGSTTEAFF
D: TRBD2; J: TRBJ2-1; V: TRBV7-2; CDR3: CASSLGLAGGSSNEQFF
D: NA; J: TRBJ2-1; V: TRBV7-9; CDR3: CASSLVANEQFF
D: NA; J: TRBJ1-2; V: TRBV5-6; CDR3: CASSFTGGADYGYTF
D: NA; J: TRBJ2-7; V: TRBV4-2; CDR3: CASSQEYEQYF
D: TRBD1; J: TRBJ1-2; V: TRBV11-1; CDR3: CASSSTGTDGYTF
D: NA; J: TRBJ1-3; V: TRBV2; CDR3: CAATGTSGNTIYF
D: NA; J: TRBJ2-5; V: TRBV20-1; CDR3: CSARDPLTWDF
D: NA; J: TRBJ1-5; V: TRBV2; CDR3: CASSGVAGSNQPQHF
D: NA; J: TRBJ2-6; V: TRBV15; CDR3: CATSRQGRADSGANVLTF
D: NA; J: TRBJ1-4; V: TRBV15; CDR3: CATSAGGNEKLFF
D: NA; J: TRBJ2-7; V: TRBV19; CDR3: CASSTSTGREQYF
D: TRBD2; J: TRBJ2-3; V: TRBV7-9; CDR3: CASRLGLADLDTQYF
D: NA; J: TRBJ2-1; V: TRBV6-5; CDR3: CASSRQLVYNEQFF
D: NA; J: TRBJ1-6; V: TRBV6-5; CDR3: CASSYEANSPLHF
D: TRBD2; J: TRBJ2-3; V: TRBV30; CDR3: CACSRCGGEGPDTQYF
D: NA; J: TRBJ1-1; V: TRBV7-9; CDR3: CASGQRVNTEAFF
D: NA; J: TRBJ2-5; V: TRBV27; CDR3: CASRPNGARGTQYF
D: TRBD2; J: TRBJ2-3; V: TRBV27; CDR3: CASSSGLAGKYF
D: TRBD1; J: TRBJ1-1; V: TRBV15; CDR3: CATSGEDRGRTEAFF
D: NA; J: TRBJ2-5; V: TRBV21-1; CDR3: CASSKATGRVGTQYF
D: NA; J: TRBJ2-7; V: TRBV5-1; CDR3: CASSLAPGAVSSEQYF
D: NA; J: TRBJ2-7; V: TRBV28; CDR3: CASSAGRLYEQYF
D: TRBD1; J: TRBJ1-5; V: TRBV6-1; CDR3: CASSGTGEGQPQHF